Below, 8 T cell receptor beta chains from the same sample are listed, as sequenced in a study of shared clonotypes between healthy human individuals. Profiled with immunoSEQ multiplex PCR; TCRdb holds only in-frame clones, not every one. The sample lists hundreds of thousands of clones, over 60% occurring once. The sample comprised PBMCs. The receptors were sampled from a woman aged 40 to 50 in good health. Some clones in this sample may be carry-over from other donors' samples.

The chain links TRBV28 to TRBJ1-4, with a weak D call TRBD1 (6 bases). The germline V gene encodes CDR1 MDHEN and CDR2 SYDVKM. The V end was cut by 5 bases, the J end by 3 bases, with 10 bases between. This CDR3 is built from 14 residues. DNA for the CDR3: TGTGCCAGCAGTGTACAGGGAGCTAATGAAAAACTGTTTTTT. Encoded protein: CASSVQGANEKLFF.

The genes are TRBV19 and TRBJ2-3; TRBD1 aligns across 7 bases. The CDR3 has 16 residues. The V gene's germline CDR1 is LNHDA and CDR2 SQIVND (reference sequence). Losses at the gene ends were 4 bases for V and 2 bases for J; bases not matched to a gene: 9. The CDR3 DNA is TGTGCCAGTAGTACCCGGACAGGAGACATCACAGATACGCAGTATTTT. Its protein product is CASSTRTGDITDTQYF.

This chain links TRBV7-9 with TRBJ2-1, with unresolved D. V was clipped by 2 bases and J by 8 bases, with 7 bases between them. CDR3 size: 12 residues. Germline V CDR1 and CDR2: SEHNR, FQNEAQ (reference sequence). This chain's CDR3 is CASSLTADEQFF. The CDR3 DNA reads as TGTGCCAGCAGCTTAACGGCAGATGAGCAGTTCTTC.

The rearrangement links TRBV29-1 to TRBJ2-3, with 9 bases matching TRBD2. The V gene's germline CDR1 is SQVTM and CDR2 ANQGSEA. Trimming cost V 0 bases and J 7 bases; bases outside gene matches: 8. CDR3 length equals 15 residues. CDR3 amino acids: CSVEDLGLAGNTQYF. CDR3 in DNA: TGCAGCGTTGAAGATCTTGGTCTAGCGGGAAATACGCAGTATTTT.

The chain links TRBV10-3 to TRBJ2-1; 12 nucleotides agree with TRBD2. The germline V gene encodes CDR1 ENHRY and CDR2 SYGVKD. The length of the CDR3 is 14 residues. V was clipped by 4 bases and J by 9 bases; unmatched bases: 4. CDR3 sequence: CAISASGREIEQFF. The CDR3 DNA is TGTGCCATCAGTGCTAGCGGGAGGGAGATTGAGCAGTTCTTC.

J is TRBJ2-2 and V is TRBV30; 10 nucleotides agree with TRBD2. Germline V lookup: CDR1 GTSNPN, CDR2 SVGIG (reference sequence). The V segment lost 5 bases and the J segment 1 base; nucleotides outside the gene matches: 1. The CDR3 has 14 residues. The CDR3 sequence: CAWWTSGNTGELFF. The CDR3 DNA sequence: TGTGCCTGGTGGACTAGCGGGAACACCGGGGAGCTGTTTTTT.

This sequence joins TRBV18 and TRBJ1-2, with 11 positions matching TRBD1. Germline values: CDR1 KGHSH, CDR2 LQKENI. V shed 3 bases, J shed 7 bases, and the junction held 7 bases outside the gene matches. The CDR3 extends over 15 amino acids. CDR3 DNA sequence: TGTGCCAGCTCACCCCCGGGACAGGGGGATCGTGGCTACACCTTC. It encodes CASSPPGQGDRGYTF.

This clone has only one observation. This chain joins TRBV5-1 and TRBJ2-5; 11 bases fit TRBD2. Per the germline V gene, CDR1 is SGHRS and CDR2 is YFSETQ. CDR3 length: 18 amino acids. The junction had 17 bases not matched to a gene; V was cut back by 7 bases and J by 3 bases. The CDR3 sequence: CASRLGVAGGPGEETQYF. As DNA, the CDR3 is TGCGCCAGCCGCCTTGGAGTAGCGGGAGGGCCGGGTGAAGAGACCCAGTACTTC.